A selection of T cell receptor beta chains follows, all from one sample in a study of blood T cell repertoires in COVID-19. Method: immunoSEQ multiplex PCR; TCRdb's copy keeps in-frame clones and lacks some. The sample lists 60,000 to 65,000 clones, around three quarters occurring once. Sequences were obtained from peripheral blood. The receptors stem from a human donor in a cohort sampled during active COVID-19. The CDR3 runs from the conserved cysteine through the conserved F or W. A D gene is named only where the DNA matches it firmly. Clone size, where shown, is once, few, many, or a class for clones that have expanded.

>TRBD1|NA|TRBV19|TRBJ2-1
CASSLRDRGPHEQFF
TGTGCCAGTAGTCTCCGGGACAGGGGGCCTCATGAGCAGTTCTTC
>TRBD1|NA|TRBV19|TRBJ1-2
CASTGGPNYGYTF
TGTGCCAGTACAGGGGGCCCTAACTATGGCTACACCTTC
>TRBD2|NA|TRBV7-9|TRBJ2-1
CASSPDLAGADEQFF
TGTGCCAGCAGCCCGGACCTAGCGGGGGCCGATGAGCAGTTCTTC
>NA|many|TRBV2|TRBJ1-5
CASSRQMNQPQHF
TGTGCCAGCAGTCGACAGATGAATCAGCCCCAGCATTTT
>TRBD1|few|TRBV13|TRBJ2-7
CASSSRGTGGFDEQYF
TGTGCCAGCAGCTCCCGCGGGACAGGGGGCTTTGACGAGCAGTACTTC
>TRBD1|NA|TRBV18|TRBJ1-1
CASSPETGGNTEAFF
TGTGCCAGCTCACCGGAGACAGGGGGGAACACTGAAGCTTTCTTT
>TRBD1|NA|TRBV2|TRBJ2-7
CASTTGGGSRSYEQYF
TGTGCCAGCACCACAGGGGGCGGTTCTCGATCGTACGAGCAGTACTTC
>NA|once|TRBV11-2|TRBJ1-2
CASSLDRQVGGYTF
TGTGCCAGCAGCTTAGACAGACAGGTCGGTGGCTACACCTTC
>NA|NA|TRBV19|TRBJ1-4
CASAQGDGPNEKLFF
TGTGCCTCAGCCCAGGGTGACGGCCCTAATGAAAAACTGTTTTTT
>TRBD2|NA|TRBV7-8|TRBJ2-5
CASSLVRVAGGLAETQYF
TGTGCCAGCAGCTTAGTCAGAGTAGCGGGGGGGCTGGCGGAGACCCAGTACTTC
>TRBD2|NA|TRBV28|TRBJ2-5
CASSLTTSGGSMTQYF
TGTGCCAGCAGTTTAACGACTAGCGGGGGGTCCATGACCCAGTACTTC
>NA|NA|TRBV19|TRBJ1-3
CATQGYRSGNTIYF
TGTGCCACCCAGGGGTATCGATCTGGAAACACCATATATTTT
>NA|NA|TRBV4-1|TRBJ1-4
CASSLRDSNEKLFF
TGCGCCAGCAGCCTCCGGGATTCTAATGAAAAACTGTTTTTT
>TRBD1|once|TRBV3-1/TRBV3-2|TRBJ1-2
CASSHGQGADYTF
TGTGCCAGCAGCCATGGACAGGGGGCGGACTACACCTTC
>TRBD1|NA|TRBV7-9|TRBJ2-2
CASRITQGNGELFF
TGTGCCAGCAGGATTACACAGGGGAACGGGGAGCTGTTTTTT
>TRBD1|NA|TRBV16|TRBJ2-3
CASSPQGALSTDTQYF
TGTGCCAGCAGCCCACAGGGGGCGTTGAGCACAGATACGCAGTATTTT
>NA|NA|TRBV4-1|TRBJ1-4
CASSLRDNNEKLFF
TGCGCCAGCAGCCTCCGGGACAATAATGAAAAACTGTTTTTT
>NA|NA|TRBV18|TRBJ2-7
CASSPGGERSYEQYF
TGTGCCAGCTCACCTGGCGGGGAAAGATCCTACGAGCAGTACTTC
>TRBD2|NA|TRBV7-2|TRBJ2-2
CASRGTSGGPNTGELFF
TGTGCCAGCAGGGGGACTAGCGGGGGCCCGAACACCGGGGAGCTGTTTTTT
>TRBD2|NA|TRBV6-5|TRBJ2-7
CASTTSGGASEQYF
TGTGCCAGCACTACTAGCGGGGGGGCCTCCGAGCAGTACTTC
>NA|NA|TRBV19|TRBJ1-1
CASSIPAGGLNTEAFF
TGTGCCAGTAGTATCCCCGCAGGAGGACTGAACACTGAAGCTTTCTTT
>NA|NA|TRBV25-1|TRBJ1-4
CASRARGNANEKLFF
TGTGCCAGCAGAGCCCGGGGGAACGCTAATGAAAAACTGTTTTTT
>NA|NA|TRBV7-2|TRBJ2-2
CASRKGGADTGELFF
TGTGCCAGCAGAAAAGGGGGGGCCGACACCGGGGAGCTGTTTTTT
>TRBD1|NA|TRBV6-2/TRBV6-3|TRBJ2-5
CASSSGQVEETQYF
TGTGCCAGCAGTTCGGGACAGGTAGAGGAGACCCAGTACTTC
>TRBD2|NA|TRBV3-1/TRBV3-2|TRBJ2-5
CASSQRTSGGQDTQYF
TGTGCCAGCAGCCAAAGGACTAGCGGGGGCCAAGATACCCAGTACTTC